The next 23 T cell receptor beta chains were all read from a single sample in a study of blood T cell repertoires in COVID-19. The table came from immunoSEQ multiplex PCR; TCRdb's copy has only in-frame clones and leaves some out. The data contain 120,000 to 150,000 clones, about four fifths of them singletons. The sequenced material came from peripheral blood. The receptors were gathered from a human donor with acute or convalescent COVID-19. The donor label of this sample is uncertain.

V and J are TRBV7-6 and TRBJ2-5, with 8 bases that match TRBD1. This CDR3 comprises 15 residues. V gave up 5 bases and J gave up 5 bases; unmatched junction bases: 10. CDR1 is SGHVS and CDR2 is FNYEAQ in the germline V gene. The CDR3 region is CASSTDREVRETQYF. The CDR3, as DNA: TGTGCCAGCAGCACGGACAGGGAGGTCCGGGAGACCCAGTACTTC.

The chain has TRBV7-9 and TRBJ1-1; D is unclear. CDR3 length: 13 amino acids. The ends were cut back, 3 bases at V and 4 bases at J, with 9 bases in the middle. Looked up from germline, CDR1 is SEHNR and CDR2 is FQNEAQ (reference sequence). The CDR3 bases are TGTGCCAGCAGCTTGCATGGGAGCACTGAAGCTTTCTTT. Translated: CASSLHGSTEAFF.

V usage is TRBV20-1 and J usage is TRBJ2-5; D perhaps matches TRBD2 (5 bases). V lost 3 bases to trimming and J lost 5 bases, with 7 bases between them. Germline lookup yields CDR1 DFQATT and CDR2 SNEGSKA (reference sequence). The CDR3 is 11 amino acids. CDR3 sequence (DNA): TGCAGTGCTAGTGGGGAGGAGACCCAGTACTTC. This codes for CSASGEETQYF.

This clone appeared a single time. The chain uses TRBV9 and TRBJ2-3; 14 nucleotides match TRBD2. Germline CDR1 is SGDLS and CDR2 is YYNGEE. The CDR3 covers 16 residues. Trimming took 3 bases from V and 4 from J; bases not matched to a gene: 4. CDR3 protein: CASSGLAGGPSDTQYF. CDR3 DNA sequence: TGTGCCAGCAGCGGACTAGCGGGGGGGCCCTCAGATACGCAGTATTTT.

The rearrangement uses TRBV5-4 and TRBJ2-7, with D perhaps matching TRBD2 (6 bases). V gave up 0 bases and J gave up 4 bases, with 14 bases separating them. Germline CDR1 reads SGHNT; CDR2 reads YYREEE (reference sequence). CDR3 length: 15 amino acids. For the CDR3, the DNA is TGTGCCAGCAGCTTGGGAGGGCTTCGGGGGTACGAGCAGTACTTC. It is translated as CASSLGGLRGYEQYF.

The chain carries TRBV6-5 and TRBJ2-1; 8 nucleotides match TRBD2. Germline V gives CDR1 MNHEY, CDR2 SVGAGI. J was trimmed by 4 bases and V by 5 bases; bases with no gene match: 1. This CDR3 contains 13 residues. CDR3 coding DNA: TGTGCCAGCAGTCCGGGGGGGTACAATGAGCAGTTCTTC. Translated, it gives CASSPGGYNEQFF.

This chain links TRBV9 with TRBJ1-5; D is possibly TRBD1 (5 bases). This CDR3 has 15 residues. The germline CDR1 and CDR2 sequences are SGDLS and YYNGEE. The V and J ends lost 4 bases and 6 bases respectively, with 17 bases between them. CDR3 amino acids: CASSPGRAKVQPQHF. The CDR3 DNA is TGTGCCAGCAGCCCGGGCAGGGCGAAGGTTCAGCCCCAGCATTTT.

The CDR3 reads CASSPRLAGFTDTQYF. DNA for the CDR3: TGCGCCAGCAGCCCAAGACTAGCGGGGTTCACAGATACGCAGTATTTT. The V gene is TRBV5-1, the J gene TRBJ2-3; 11 nucleotides match TRBD2. Germline values: CDR1 SGHRS, CDR2 YFSETQ. Trimming removed 4 bases from V and 2 bases from J; junction bases left unmatched: 6. This CDR3 region has 16 residues.

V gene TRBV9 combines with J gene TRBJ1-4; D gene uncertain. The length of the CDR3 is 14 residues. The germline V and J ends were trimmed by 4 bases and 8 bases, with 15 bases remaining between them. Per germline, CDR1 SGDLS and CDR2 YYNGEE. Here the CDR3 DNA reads TGTGCCAGCAGCCCTGCTCGAGGTGGCGAAAAACTGTTTTTT. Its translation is CASSPARGGEKLFF.

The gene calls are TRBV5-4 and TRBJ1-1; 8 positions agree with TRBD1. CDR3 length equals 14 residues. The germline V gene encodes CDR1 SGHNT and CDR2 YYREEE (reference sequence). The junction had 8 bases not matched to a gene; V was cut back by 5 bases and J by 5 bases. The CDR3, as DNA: TGTGCCAGCAGACATACAGGGGGAACAACTGAAGCTTTCTTT. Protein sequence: CASRHTGGTTEAFF.

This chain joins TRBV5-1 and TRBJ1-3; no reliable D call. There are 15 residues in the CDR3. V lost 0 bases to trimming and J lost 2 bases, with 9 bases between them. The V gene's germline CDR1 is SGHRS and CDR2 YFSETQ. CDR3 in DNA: TGCGCCAGCAGCTTGGGACCTGGAGCTGGAAACACCATATATTTT. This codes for CASSLGPGAGNTIYF.

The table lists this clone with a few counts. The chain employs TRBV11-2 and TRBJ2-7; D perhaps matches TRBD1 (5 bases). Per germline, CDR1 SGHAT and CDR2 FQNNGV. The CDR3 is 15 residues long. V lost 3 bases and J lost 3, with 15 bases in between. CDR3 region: CASSFYAGPFYEQYF. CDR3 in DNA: TGTGCCAGCAGCTTCTACGCAGGGCCCTTCTACGAGCAGTACTTC.

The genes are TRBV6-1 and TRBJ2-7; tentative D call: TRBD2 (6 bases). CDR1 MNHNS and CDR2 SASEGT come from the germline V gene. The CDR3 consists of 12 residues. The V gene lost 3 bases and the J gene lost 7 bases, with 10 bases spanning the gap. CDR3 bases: TGTGCCAGCAGTGAGGGAGGAAGGGAGCAGTACGTC. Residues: CASSEGGREQYV.

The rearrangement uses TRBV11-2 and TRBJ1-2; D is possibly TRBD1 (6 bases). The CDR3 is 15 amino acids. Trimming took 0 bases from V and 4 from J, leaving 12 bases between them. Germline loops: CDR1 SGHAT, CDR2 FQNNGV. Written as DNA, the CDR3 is TGTGCCAGCAGCTTAGACCCACAGGGATCCTATGGCTACACCTTC. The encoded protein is CASSLDPQGSYGYTF.

CDR3: CASSYGQGKPQHF. Here the CDR3 DNA reads TGTGCCAGCAGTTATGGACAGGGTAAGCCCCAGCATTTT. This chain connects TRBV12-3 or TRBV12-4 to TRBJ1-5; 8 nucleotides line up with TRBD1. J lost 8 bases, V lost 4 bases, and 4 bases had no gene match. This CDR3 spans 13 amino acids.

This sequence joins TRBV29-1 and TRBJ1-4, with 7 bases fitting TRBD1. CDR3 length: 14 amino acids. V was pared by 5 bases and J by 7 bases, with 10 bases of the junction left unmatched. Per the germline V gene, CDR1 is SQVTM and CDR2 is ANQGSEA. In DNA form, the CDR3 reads TGCAGCGTTTTTGAAGGGGGCGCCCCTGAAAAACTGTTTTTT. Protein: CSVFEGGAPEKLFF.

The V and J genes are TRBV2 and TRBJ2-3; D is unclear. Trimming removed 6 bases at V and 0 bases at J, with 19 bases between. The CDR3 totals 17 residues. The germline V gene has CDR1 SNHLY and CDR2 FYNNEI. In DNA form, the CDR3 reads TGTGCCAGCAGAACTACCTTTGGCGGTTCAAGCACAGATACGCAGTATTTT. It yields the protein CASRTTFGGSSTDTQYF.

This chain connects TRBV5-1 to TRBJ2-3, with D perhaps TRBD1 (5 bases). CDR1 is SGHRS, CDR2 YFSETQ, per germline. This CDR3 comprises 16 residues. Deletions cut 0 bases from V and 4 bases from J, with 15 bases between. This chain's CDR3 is CASSLGSGKAADTQYF. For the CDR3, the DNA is TGCGCCAGCAGCTTGGGATCAGGGAAAGCTGCAGATACGCAGTATTTT.

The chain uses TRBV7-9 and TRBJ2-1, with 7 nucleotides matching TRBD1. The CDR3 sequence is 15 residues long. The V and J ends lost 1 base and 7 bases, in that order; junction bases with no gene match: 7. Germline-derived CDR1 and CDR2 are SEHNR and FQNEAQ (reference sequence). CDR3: CASSLVQGFKNEQFF. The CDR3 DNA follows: TGTGCCAGCAGCTTAGTACAGGGGTTTAAGAATGAGCAGTTCTTC.

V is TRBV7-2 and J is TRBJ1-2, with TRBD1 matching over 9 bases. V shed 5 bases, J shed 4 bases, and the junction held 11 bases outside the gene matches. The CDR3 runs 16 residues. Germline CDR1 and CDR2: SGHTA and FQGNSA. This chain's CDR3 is CASSTYAGQGVYGYTF. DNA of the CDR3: TGTGCCAGCAGCACCTATGCGGGACAGGGTGTCTATGGCTACACCTTC.

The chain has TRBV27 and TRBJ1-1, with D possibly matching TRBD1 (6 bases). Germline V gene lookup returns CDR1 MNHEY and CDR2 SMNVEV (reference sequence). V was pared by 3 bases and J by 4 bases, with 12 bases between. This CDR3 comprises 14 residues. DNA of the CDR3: TGTGCCAGCAGTTTCCCTAGGGGGGGCACTGAAGCTTTCTTT. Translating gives CASSFPRGGTEAFF.

CDR3 sequence reads: CASSLAFQEGKKSGYTF. CDR3 nucleotide sequence: TGTGCCAGCAGCTTAGCTTTCCAGGAGGGAAAGAAATCTGGCTACACCTTC. The chain combines TRBV13 with TRBJ1-2, with unresolved D. Trimming shortened V by 1 base and J by 7 bases, and 22 bases separated the two germline ends. Germline V lookup: CDR1 PRHDT, CDR2 FYEKMQ (reference sequence). CDR3 length equals 17 residues.

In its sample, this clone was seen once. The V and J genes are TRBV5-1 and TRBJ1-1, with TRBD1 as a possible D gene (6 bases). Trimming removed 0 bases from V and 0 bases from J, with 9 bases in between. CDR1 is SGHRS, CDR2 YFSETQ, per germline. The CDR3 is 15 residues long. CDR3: CASSLGRGMNTEAFF. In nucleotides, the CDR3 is TGCGCCAGCAGCTTGGGCAGGGGAATGAACACTGAAGCTTTCTTT.